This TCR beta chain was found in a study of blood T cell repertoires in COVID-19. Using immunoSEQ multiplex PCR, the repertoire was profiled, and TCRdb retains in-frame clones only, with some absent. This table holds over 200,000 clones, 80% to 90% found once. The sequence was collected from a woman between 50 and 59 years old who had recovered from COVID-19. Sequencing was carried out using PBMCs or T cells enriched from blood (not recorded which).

The CDR3 reads CASSYSRASGWTDTQYF. The CDR3 DNA reads TGTGCCAGTAGTTATAGTAGGGCTAGCGGGTGGACAGATACGCAGTATTTT. The rearrangement joins TRBV19 to TRBJ2-3, with TRBD2 identical over 8 bases. V lost 5 bases, J lost 3 bases, and 13 bases stayed unmatched. CDR3 size: 17 residues. CDR1 and CDR2 (germline): LNHDA, SQIVND (reference sequence).